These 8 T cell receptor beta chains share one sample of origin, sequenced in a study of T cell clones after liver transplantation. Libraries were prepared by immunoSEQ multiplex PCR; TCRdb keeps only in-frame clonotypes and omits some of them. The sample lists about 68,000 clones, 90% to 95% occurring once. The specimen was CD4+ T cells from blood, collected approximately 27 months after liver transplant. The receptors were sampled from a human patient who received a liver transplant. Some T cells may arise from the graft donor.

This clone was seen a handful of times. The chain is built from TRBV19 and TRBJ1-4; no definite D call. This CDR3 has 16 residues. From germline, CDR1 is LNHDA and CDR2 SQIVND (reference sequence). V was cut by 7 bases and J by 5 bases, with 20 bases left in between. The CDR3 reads CASMAPGSMGNEKLFF. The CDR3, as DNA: TGTGCCAGTATGGCGCCGGGCAGCATGGGAAATGAAAAACTGTTTTTT.

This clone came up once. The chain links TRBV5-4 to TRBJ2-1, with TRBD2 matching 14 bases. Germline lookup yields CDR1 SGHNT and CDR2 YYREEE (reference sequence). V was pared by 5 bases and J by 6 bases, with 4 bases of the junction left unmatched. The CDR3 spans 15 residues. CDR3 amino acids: CASSSGLAGVNEQFF. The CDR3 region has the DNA TGTGCCAGCAGTTCGGGACTAGCGGGAGTCAATGAGCAGTTCTTC. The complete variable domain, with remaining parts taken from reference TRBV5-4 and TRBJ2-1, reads ETGVTQSPTHLIKTRGQQVTLRCSSQSGHNTVSWYQQALGQGPQFIFQYYREEENGRGNFPPRFSGLQFPNYSSELNVNALELDDSALYLCASSSGLAGVNEQFFGPGTRLTVL.

As DNA, the CDR3 is TGTGCTAGTGGTCTGACAGGGGGCTCCAGTAACTATGGCTACACCTTC. It translates to CASGLTGGSSNYGYTF. The chain couples TRBV12-5 to TRBJ1-2, with TRBD1 identical over 10 bases. Germline V gene lookup returns CDR1 LGHNT and CDR2 FRNRAP. V was pared by 5 bases and J by 1 base, with 7 bases of the junction left unmatched. The CDR3 runs to 16 residues.

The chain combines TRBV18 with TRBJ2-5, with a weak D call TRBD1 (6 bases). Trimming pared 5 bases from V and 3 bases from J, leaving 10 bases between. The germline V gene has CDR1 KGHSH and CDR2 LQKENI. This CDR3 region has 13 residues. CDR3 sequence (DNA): TGTGCCAGCTCATTCAGGGGAGAAGAGACCCAGTACTTC. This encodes CASSFRGEETQYF. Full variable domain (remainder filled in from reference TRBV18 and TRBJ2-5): NAGVMQNPRHLVRRRGQEARLRCSPMKGHSHVYWYRQLPEEGLKFMVYLQKENIIDESGMPKERFSAEFPKEGPSILRIQQVVRGDSAAYFCASSFRGEETQYFGPGTRLLVL.

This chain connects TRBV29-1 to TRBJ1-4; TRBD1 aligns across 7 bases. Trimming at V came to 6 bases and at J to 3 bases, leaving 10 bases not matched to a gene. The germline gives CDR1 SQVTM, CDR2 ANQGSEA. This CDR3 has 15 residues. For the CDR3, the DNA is TGCAGCGTCGCCGGACAGGCCGCATCTAATGAAAAACTGTTTTTT. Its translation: CSVAGQAASNEKLFF.

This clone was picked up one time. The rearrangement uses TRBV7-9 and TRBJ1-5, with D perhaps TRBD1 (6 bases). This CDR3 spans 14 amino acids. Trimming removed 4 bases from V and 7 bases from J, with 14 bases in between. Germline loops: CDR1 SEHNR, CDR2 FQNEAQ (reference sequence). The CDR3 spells CASSYGTLKQPQHF. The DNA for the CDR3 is TGTGCCAGCAGCTACGGGACATTGAAGCAGCCCCAGCATTTT.

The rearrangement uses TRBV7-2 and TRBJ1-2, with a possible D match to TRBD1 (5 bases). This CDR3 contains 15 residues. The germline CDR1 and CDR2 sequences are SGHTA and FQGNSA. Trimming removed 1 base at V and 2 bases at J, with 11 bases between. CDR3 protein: CASSLVGEPNYGYTF. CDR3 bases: TGTGCCAGCAGCTTAGTGGGGGAACCCAACTATGGCTACACCTTC.

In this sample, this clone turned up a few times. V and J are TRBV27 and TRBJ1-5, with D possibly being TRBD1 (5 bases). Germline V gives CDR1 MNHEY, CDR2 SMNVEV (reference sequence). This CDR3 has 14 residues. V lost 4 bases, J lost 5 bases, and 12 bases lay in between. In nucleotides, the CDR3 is TGTGCCAGCAGTTCGGGCAGGGACCATCAGCCCCAGCATTTT. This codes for CASSSGRDHQPQHF.